The 6 T cell receptor beta chains in this list originate from one sample, sequenced in a study of T cells in Graves' hyperthyroidism and ophthalmopathy. From RNA transcripts, TCR beta CDR3 regions were amplified. Initially, a first-round RT-PCR of the TCR CDR3 employed the HTBI primer set. TCRdb recomputed calls from the multiplex PCR reads with MiXCR, one row per CDR3 protein. The table lists 350,000 or so distinct CDR3 sequences, around 18% of them singletons, with less than 20% in the top ten. The sequencing sample was made of blood. These receptors all stem from a woman aged 40-49 years with Graves' ophthalmopathy.

This clonotype showed up many times. J is TRBJ1-5 and V is TRBV6-2 or TRBV6-3, with a possible D match to TRBD1 (6 bases). The CDR3 consists of 12 residues. CDR1 MNHEY and CDR2 SVGEGT come from the germline V gene. Trimming shortened V by 4 bases and J by 6 bases, and 7 bases separated the two germline ends. The CDR3 region is CASSSQGQPQHF. The DNA of the CDR3 is TGTGCCAGCAGTTCACAGGGTCAGCCCCAGCATTTT.

In regard to this clonotype: Without the conserved terminal phenylalanine or tryptophan, this CDR3 likely stems from a read error. J is TRBJ1-1 and V is TRBV18; no firm D call. The CDR3 length is 15 residues. Trimming took 3 bases from V and 1 from J, leaving 12 bases between them. Looked up from germline, CDR1 is KGHSH and CDR2 is LQKENI. CDR3 DNA: TGTGCCAGCTCACCCCTTGCGGTTTCGAACACTGAAGCTTTCCTT. It specifies CASSPLAVSNTEAFL.

This clonotype was seen more than once but under ten times. In this CDR3 the conserved last residue, phenylalanine or tryptophan, is missing, so a read error is likely. Because the CDR3's place on the DNA is in doubt, the DNA is left out and the CDR3 is given as listed by TCRdb. This chain connects TRBV27 to TRBJ1-5; the table's TRBD1 call for D was not verified on the DNA. The germline CDR1 and CDR2 sequences are MNHEY and SMNVEV (reference sequence). Inclusive of both ends, the CDR3 amounts to 17 amino acids. CDR3 protein: CASSFSWGRGGNQPQHL.

At least ten counts were recorded for this clonotype. The V and J genes are TRBV20-1 and TRBJ2-5; 13 bases are shared with TRBD2. Trimming removed 6 bases from V and 1 base from J; junction bases left unmatched: 5. In germline, CDR1 is DFQATT, CDR2 SNEGSKA (reference sequence). The CDR3 is made up of 15 amino acids. The CDR3 DNA is TGCAGTGCGGGCCGGACTAGCGGGAGCCAAGAGACCCAGTACTTC. Translating it yields CSAGRTSGSQETQYF.

V is TRBV11-3 and J is TRBJ1-2; tentatively, D is TRBD1 (6 bases). The CDR3 is made up of 13 amino acids. CDR1 and CDR2 from the germline V gene are SGHNT and YENEEA. Trimming cost V 0 bases and J 7 bases, with 9 bases left between them. The CDR3 coding sequence is TGTGCCAGCAGCTTAGAACAGGGAATTGGCTACACCTTC. Translated, it gives CASSLEQGIGYTF.

This clonotype was detected ten times or more. The chain has TRBV10-3 and TRBJ2-5; 7 bases agree with TRBD2. From germline, CDR1 is ENHRY and CDR2 SYGVKD. V shed 3 bases, J shed 4 bases, and the junction held 5 bases outside the gene matches. The CDR3 spans 14 residues. The CDR3 sequence: CAISDSGGGETQYF. The CDR3, as DNA: TGTGCCATCAGTGACTCGGGGGGTGGAGAGACCCAGTACTTC.